Described below is a single T cell receptor (beta chain) sequence and its context. The data were obtained in a study of blood T cell repertoires in COVID-19. Background on the study: COVID-19 samples from acute and convalescent phases originated in the United States, Italy and Spain. T cells, B-cell-depleted T cells, or PBMCs supplied cDNA or gDNA.

Study processing details: Amplification of reference gene primers was used by the study to estimate nucleated cell counts. TCRdb keeps only in-frame clones here, not all; method: immunoSEQ multiplex PCR. For V, J and clone size, that table is used; D and trimming come from the DNA. The table includes approximately 140,000 clones, almost 90% detected once. This CDR3 contains 14 residues. J lost 8 bases, V lost 8 bases, and 14 bases had no gene match. Germline V gene data show CDR1 as GTSNPN and CDR2 as SVGIG (reference sequence). The sample was peripheral blood. J is TRBJ2-1 and V is TRBV30; 8 bases match TRBD1. The clonotype was recovered from a human donor in a cohort sampled during active COVID-19. Here the CDR3 reads CAGKSLQGGYEQFF. CDR3 in DNA: TGTGCCGGAAAAAGCTTACAGGGGGGATATGAGCAGTTCTTC.